A selection of T cell receptor beta chains follows, all from one sample in a study of shared clonotypes between healthy human individuals. TCRdb keeps only in-frame clones here, not all; method: immunoSEQ multiplex PCR. The sample consists of about 1.1 million clones, approximately 75% of them appearing once. Sequenced sample: memory CD4+ T cells from PBMCs. The receptors come from a man younger than 30 in good health. Some clones in this sample may be carry-over from other donors' samples. Both conserved end residues are part of each CDR3. Fields, in order: J gene, D gene, clone size, V gene, CDR3 protein, CDR3 DNA. The D gene is left open where the match is weak. Size values are once, few and many counts, or a class for expanded clones, and some rows have none.

TRBJ1-3 - few TRBV9 CASSARQISSGNTIYF TGTGCCAGCAGCGCGAGACAGATTAGCTCTGGAAACACCATATATTTT
TRBJ1-1 - - TRBV2 CASSEAWGVLAFF TGTGCCAGCAGTGAAGCGTGGGGGGTTCTGGCTTTCTTT
TRBJ2-1 - - TRBV4-2 CASSPQKGRGYNEQFF TGTGCCAGCAGCCCACAAAAGGGACGCGGATACAATGAGCAGTTCTTC
TRBJ2-1 - - TRBV5-1 CASSSYGGNEQFF TGCGCCAGCAGCTCCTATGGTGGTAATGAGCAGTTCTTC
TRBJ1-5 - few TRBV6-1 CASVGTPRNQPQHF TGTGCCAGCGTTGGGACACCCCGCAATCAGCCCCAGCATTTT
TRBJ2-7 TRBD2 - TRBV13 CASSSYWEGTYEQYF TGTGCCAGCAGCTCCTACTGGGAGGGGACGTACGAGCAGTACTTC
TRBJ2-5 - - TRBV25-1 CASSEGARETQYF TGTGCCAGCAGTGAGGGAGCACGGGAGACCCAGTACTTC
TRBJ2-2 - - TRBV19 CASRAGASPNGELFF TGTGCCAGTAGGGCGGGGGCTAGCCCCAATGGGGAGCTGTTTTTT
TRBJ1-5 - few TRBV2 CASWVGGNQPQHF TGTGCCAGCTGGGTGGGAGGCAATCAGCCCCAGCATTTT
TRBJ2-2 TRBD2 few TRBV5-1 CASSSPGTSGPYGELFF TGCGCCAGCAGCTCGCCCGGGACTAGCGGACCTTACGGGGAGCTGTTTTTT
TRBJ2-7 TRBD2 - TRBV5-1 CASSLGRARESYEQYF TGCGCCAGCAGCTTGGGCCGGGCGCGGGAGAGCTACGAGCAGTACTTC
TRBJ1-2 TRBD1 - TRBV2 CASSSNRQGGRGYTF TGTGCCAGCAGTTCTAATAGACAGGGAGGAAGGGGCTACACCTTC
TRBJ2-2 TRBD1 - TRBV6-5 CASSFRDRVNTGELFF TGTGCCAGCAGTTTCCGGGACAGAGTGAACACCGGGGAGCTGTTTTTT
TRBJ2-6 - - TRBV7-9 CASSLGDSRSGANVLTF TGTGCCAGCAGCTTAGGCGACAGCCGCTCTGGGGCCAACGTCCTGACTTTC
TRBJ2-3 - - TRBV7-9 CASSEQRTSTDTQYF TGTGCCAGCTCCGAGCAGCGGACTAGCACAGATACGCAGTATTTT
TRBJ2-7 TRBD1 few TRBV18 CASSPTGNYGEQYF TGTGCCAGCTCACCGACAGGGAATTATGGCGAGCAGTACTTC
TRBJ1-1 - few TRBV14 CASSHGGTGLEAFF TGTGCCAGCAGCCACGGGGGGACGGGACTTGAAGCTTTCTTT
TRBJ1-1 TRBD1 - TRBV5-4 CASSPPGQTKNTEAFF TGTGCCAGCAGCCCCCCGGGACAGACCAAGAACACTGAAGCTTTCTTT
TRBJ2-1 - few TRBV4-1 CASSPGPENREQFF TGCGCCAGCAGCCCGGGACCGGAAAATAGGGAGCAGTTCTTC
TRBJ1-1 - few TRBV5-5 CASSLLYKNTEAFF TGTGCCAGCAGCTTGTTATATAAGAACACTGAAGCTTTCTTT
TRBJ2-5 TRBD2 - TRBV4-3 CASSQIPAGGKETQYF TGCGCCAGCAGCCAGATCCCTGCGGGGGGTAAAGAGACCCAGTACTTC
TRBJ1-2 - - TRBV11-2 CASSLGVSNYGYTF TGTGCCAGCAGCTTAGGAGTCAGTAACTATGGCTACACCTTC
TRBJ2-7 TRBD1 - TRBV6-5 CASSYTTFRDRSF TGTGCCAGCAGTTACACTACCTTCCGGGACAGAAGCTTC
TRBJ1-3 - - TRBV28 CASSSSRDGNTIYF TGTGCCAGCAGTTCGAGCAGGGATGGAAACACCATATATTTT
TRBJ1-2 TRBD1 - TRBV7-3 CASSLTRTGTGYTF TGTGCCAGCAGCTTAACCCGGACAGGGACCGGCTACACCTTC
TRBJ2-7 TRBD1 - TRBV14 CASSQDLWDRRSSYEQYF TGTGCCAGCAGCCAAGACCTTTGGGACAGGCGTTCCTCCTACGAGCAGTACTTC
TRBJ1-2 - - TRBV5-1 CASSLAGLQGANYGYTF TGCGCCAGCAGCTTGGCCGGATTACAGGGAGCTAACTATGGCTACACCTTC
TRBJ1-5 - - TRBV5-4 CASSLGGANQPQHF TGTGCCAGCAGCTTGGGGGGGGCCAATCAGCCCCAGCATTTT
TRBJ1-2 - once TRBV7-2 CASSLGVSNYGYTF TGTGCCAGCAGCTTAGGGGTGTCTAACTATGGCTACACCTTC